The rows below give T cell receptor beta chains drawn from one sample of a study of OX40 agonist ivuxolimab in advanced cancers. Clones were sequenced by immunoSEQ multiplex PCR, and TCRdb holds only the in-frame ones, with some missing. Seen here are about 93,000 clones, 90% to 95% observed once, and the top ten hold roughly 0.5%. The sequences come from CD4+ or CD8+ T cells sorted from blood, collected in a trial of the OX40 agonist ivuxolimab. These receptors all stem from an adult with an advanced solid tumor such as melanoma, head and neck, liver or kidney cancer. Each CDR3 is given with its conserved first and last residue. The D gene is left open where the match is weak.

v_call	j_call	d_call	cdr3_aa
TRBV4-1	TRBJ2-1	-	CASTTPYNEQFF
TRBV5-6	TRBJ2-1	-	CASSRGPRAGGDEQFF
TRBV2	TRBJ1-2	-	CASSDAEKNYGYTF
TRBV5-1	TRBJ2-7	-	CASSDAYEQYF
TRBV4-1	TRBJ1-6	TRBD1	CASSQDPRGRYSPLHF
TRBV11-1	TRBJ2-7	-	CASSAAGGTGEQYF
TRBV6-1	TRBJ2-7	TRBD1	CASSPGQGAIGQYF
TRBV29-1	TRBJ1-2	TRBD1	CSVRQGGNYGYTF
TRBV7-9	TRBJ2-1	TRBD2	CASGLAGGNEQFF
TRBV2	TRBJ2-3	TRBD2	CASSEFRSSGSSRADTQYF
TRBV7-6	TRBJ1-4	TRBD1	CASSLGTGVLNEKLFF
TRBV25-1	TRBJ1-6	-	CASIATAYNSPLHF
TRBV18	TRBJ1-3	-	CASSAGAGNTIYF
TRBV6-5	TRBJ1-1	-	CASSQAGWEAFF
TRBV6-5	TRBJ2-7	TRBD2	CASSKTSPISYEQYF
TRBV27	TRBJ2-2	-	CASSFTTNTGELFF
TRBV6-6	TRBJ2-5	-	CASRSRQAGEETQYF
TRBV19	TRBJ2-1	-	CASSIGHSSSYNEQFF